This entry describes one TCR beta chain. The antigen remains unidentified. PCR was performed using 60 Vbeta and 13 Jbeta primers. The data were produced by immunoSEQ multiplex PCR, yet TCRdb's version contains in-frame clones alone and is incomplete. This table holds about 120,000 clones, approximately 80% found once. V was shortened by 3 bases and J by 7 bases, with 15 bases between the two germline ends. Germline V gene data show CDR1 as SGHTA and CDR2 as FQGNSA. This CDR3 is built from 14 residues. These data belong to a study of cytomegalovirus exposure and HLA in healthy donors. Broader study findings: Reports credit the classifier with highly specific, highly sensitive diagnosis of cytomegalovirus status. Relative to equally common others, HLA-associated TCR beta chains showed greater clonal expansion in a later analysis. Another analysis was done later, and it associated 15,000 to 20,000 TCR beta sequences with HLA alleles at 0.05 false discovery rate.

Sequencing used PBMCs. This TCR came from a woman between 40 and 55 years old in good health and CMV-seropositive. The genes are TRBV7-2 and TRBJ1-1, with D possibly being TRBD1 (6 bases). The CDR3 sequence: CASSLGDRPGEAFF. CDR3 coding DNA: TGTGCCAGCAGCTTGGGTGACAGGCCGGGTGAAGCTTTCTTT.